This TCR beta chain came from a study of human T cells and chemical hapten exposure. Findings of the study overall: No shift was seen in TCRs above 1 in 1000 frequency with DPC sensitization.

Of note for this clonotype: As yet, its antigen is unknown.

The library labeled individual cDNA molecules by adding unique molecular identifiers to them. Study processing details: Across samples, TCR counts had a median of about 93,000 and ranged from about 20,000 to 750,000. MiXCR was run by TCRdb on the RACE reads, yielding one entry per CDR3 protein. The V and J calls follow TCRdb's processing rather than the paper's. Here the sample spans more than 70,000 distinct CDR3 sequences, about 8.7% being singletons. The time point here: healthy volunteer bleed at 2 weeks. It was from unfractionated whole blood that total RNA was extracted. This sequence originates from a female donor in good health. Some clones in this sample may be carry-over from other donors' samples. Input material: whole blood.

CDR3 DNA: TGTGCCAGCAGCCAAGGGGGAAACTACGAGCAGTACTTC. Translating it yields CASSQGGNYEQYF. The gene calls are TRBV4-2 and TRBJ2-7, with no clear D. This CDR3 region has 13 residues. The ends were cut back, 1 base at V and 3 bases at J, with 7 bases in the middle. Germline loops: CDR1 LGHNA, CDR2 YNFKEQ.